The entry that follows covers one TCR beta chain sequence. The antigen it binds to is not known. No base qualities exist here, and no much larger clone lies one base off it. TCRbeta CDR3 regions were amplified from genomic DNA by means of the immunoSEQ Assay, a bias-controlled multiplex PCR. The published analysis was carried out like this. Nucleated cell counts per sample were estimated from amplification of reference gene primers within the assay. To quantify the absolute abundance of each unique TCRbeta CDR3 rearrangement, sequence reads were collapsed and filtered. For each sample, productive Simpson clonality was calculated as the square root of Simpson's diversity index over productive rearrangements. The clones in this table, taken by TCRdb from immuneACCESS, are in-frame only. Not every clone is retained; where verified, under half of the shortfall comes from an unresolved V gene, and the cause of the rest is unknown. V and J calls and clone size come straight from that table; D and trimming were deduced from the DNA. Here the sample has about 40,000 clones; approximately 91% occur a single time. The ten largest clones add up to 15% to 18% of the sample.

The sample originates from a study of blood T cell repertoires in COVID-19 (dated by TCRdb to the early 2020s). With regard to the full study: Samples from collaborators originated in the United States, Italy and Spain and spanned both the acute and convalescent phases of COVID-19. The material from the prospective study consisted of cDNA or gDNA derived from T cells, B-cell-depleted T cells, or PBMCs. The dataset comprised deeply sampled blood TCRbeta repertoires from subjects exposed to, actively infected with, or recovered from COVID-19. The repertoires were released in a freely available public database meant as a resource for research on the immune response to SARS-CoV-2. The samples were drawn from two sources: the first 160 participants of the ongoing ImmuneRACE study, and 950 to 1,500 subjects contributed by 6 global collaborators. The sample metadata nearly always contained a de-identified subject ID, COVID-19 status, age in years and sex. Where available, HLA class I and class II types were taken from metadata supplied by the sample provider and were not determined by assay-based typing. The full study reports these points: The amount of clinical and demographic metadata varied by source and participant and was provided uncurated.

The CDR3 measures 14 amino acids from cysteine to phenylalanine. Just the 42-base CDR3 DNA is kept, in frame starting at base 1. A distance of 12 bases separates the germline ends of V and J, which lose 0 bases and 6 bases respectively. Per the germline V gene (reference sequence), GTSNPN is the CDR1 and SVGIG is the CDR2. Whole blood was collected in K2EDTA tubes by collaborating institutions according to the institutions' own protocols. For TCRbeta analysis, collaborator samples were shipped as frozen whole blood, as isolated PBMCs, or as DNA extracted from either sample type. This chain is built from TRBV30 and TRBJ2-1; the D gene is not confidently resolved. The TCR was taken from a woman in her twenties or thirties in a cohort sampled during active COVID-19. The material sequenced was peripheral blood. The CDR3 reads CAWSVRNWFNEQFF. In nucleotides, the sequence is TGTGCCTGGAGTGTAAGAAACTGGTTCAATGAGCAGTTCTTC.